This T cell receptor (beta chain) comes out of a study of blood T cells in healthy people across ages. Across the whole study: Template switching captured about one barcoded beta molecule per two T cells. Notes on the study in general: Among T cells, TCR beta diversity per million cells dropped roughly linearly as age rose.

A J-beta primer mix and a sample-barcoded 5' primer were used in a second PCR of roughly 6 to 11 cycles. CDR3-containing paired-end reads numbered at least 2.5 million in each sample. TCRdb independently ran MiXCR on the 5' RACE reads; one entry per CDR3 protein. The table shows approximately 780,000 distinct CDR3 sequences, with around a quarter occurring only once. This clonotype was detected only a few times. As yet, its antigen is unknown. The CDR3 extends over 14 amino acids. Germline CDR1 and CDR2: LNHNV and YYDKDF (reference sequence). V was pared by 2 bases and J by 4 bases, with 4 bases of the junction left unmatched. The data were also submitted as part of a second study, on T cells of mothers and their children.

This chain joins TRBV15 and TRBJ2-7; TRBD1 aligns across 8 bases. Sequenced sample: blood. The TCR was taken from a boy younger than 18 in good health. The CDR3 region is CATSRQDRVYEQYF. DNA for the CDR3: TGTGCCACCAGCAGACAGGACAGGGTGTACGAGCAGTACTTC.